Listed here is a single TCR beta chain. Its antigen is still unknown. This entry belongs to a study of shared clonotypes between healthy human individuals. Whole-study results and caveats: Larger richness was generally estimated for naive than memory subsets. Donor scarcity curtailed the genetic and exposure-history diversity represented herein.

Germline values: CDR1 MDHEN, CDR2 SYDVKM. The CDR3 contains 12 residues. V dropped 3 bases and J dropped 6 bases, with 6 bases sitting between them. Naive CD8 populations comprised CD45RO-negative cells positively selected for CCR7, excluding terminally differentiated effector memory CD45RA+ cells. Donors, healthy HIV-negative adults, lacked recent acute infections or vaccinations. Sequenced by immunoSEQ multiplex PCR; TCRdb stores in-frame clones only, minus some. Among about 2.2 million clones listed, just over 90% were seen once. This receptor was identified in a man aged 18 to 29 in good health. Some clones in this sample may be carry-over from other donors' samples. The chain uses TRBV28 and TRBJ1-3; the D is unclear. The sequenced material came from naive CD8+ T cells from PBMCs. The CDR3 reads CASSLDENTIYF. CDR3 nucleotides: TGTGCCAGCAGTTTGGACGAAAACACCATATATTTT.